The clone carrying this T cell receptor beta chain was counted between two and nine times. Antigen unknown. A much larger clone differs from this one at a single base, so this may be a read error. The CDR3 has 12 amino acids. CDR1 and CDR2 (germline): ENHRY, SYGVKD. Trimming took 3 bases from V and 2 from J, leaving 3 bases between them. The data are from a study of CD8 T cells in ankylosing spondylitis. Study-level findings and limits: About 8 highly homologous variants made up a TCR beta motif, and this motif appeared characteristic of ankylosing spondylitis blood.

Construction of TCR beta libraries was performed using quantitative 5'-RACE with molecular barcodes. In TCRdb, the 5' RACE reads were re-called with MiXCR into one record per CDR3 protein. The data show about 700,000 distinct CDR3 sequences, around a fifth seen once. This clonotype originated in a male donor with ankylosing spondylitis. Sequenced: blood, either unsorted or a sorted T cell fraction (not recorded which). The gene calls are TRBV10-3 and TRBJ2-3, with no clear D. CDR3 amino acids: CAISDNTDTQYF. DNA of the CDR3: TGTGCCATCAGTGACAACACAGATACGCAGTATTTT.